This entry concerns a single T cell receptor (beta chain). These data originate in a study of blood T cell repertoires in COVID-19. Whole-study context: Sources were T cells, B-cell-depleted T cells, or PBMCs; the material itself was cDNA or gDNA.

In the authors' workflow: The authors estimated nucleated cell counts from reference gene primer amplification. The table came from immunoSEQ multiplex PCR; TCRdb's copy has only in-frame clones and leaves some out. That table gives V, J and clone size, and the DNA gave D and trimming. The data show 130,000 or so clones, around three quarters seen once. V was cut by 4 bases and J by 5 bases, with 9 bases left in between. The CDR3 contains 13 residues. Germline CDR1 is SGHNT and CDR2 is YYREEE (reference sequence). V gene TRBV5-4 combines with J gene TRBJ1-4; no firm D call. Source material: peripheral blood. The TCR sequence derives from a human donor in a cohort sampled during active COVID-19. The DNA of the CDR3 is TGTGCCAGCAGCGCAAACAGCAATGAAAAACTGTTTTTT. It translates to CASSANSNEKLFF. The whole variable domain, filled in from reference TRBV5-4 and TRBJ1-4, reads ETGVTQSPTHLIKTRGQQVTLRCSSQSGHNTVSWYQQALGQGPQFIFQYYREEENGRGNFPPRFSGLQFPNYSSELNVNALELDDSALYLCASSANSNEKLFFGSGTQLSVL.